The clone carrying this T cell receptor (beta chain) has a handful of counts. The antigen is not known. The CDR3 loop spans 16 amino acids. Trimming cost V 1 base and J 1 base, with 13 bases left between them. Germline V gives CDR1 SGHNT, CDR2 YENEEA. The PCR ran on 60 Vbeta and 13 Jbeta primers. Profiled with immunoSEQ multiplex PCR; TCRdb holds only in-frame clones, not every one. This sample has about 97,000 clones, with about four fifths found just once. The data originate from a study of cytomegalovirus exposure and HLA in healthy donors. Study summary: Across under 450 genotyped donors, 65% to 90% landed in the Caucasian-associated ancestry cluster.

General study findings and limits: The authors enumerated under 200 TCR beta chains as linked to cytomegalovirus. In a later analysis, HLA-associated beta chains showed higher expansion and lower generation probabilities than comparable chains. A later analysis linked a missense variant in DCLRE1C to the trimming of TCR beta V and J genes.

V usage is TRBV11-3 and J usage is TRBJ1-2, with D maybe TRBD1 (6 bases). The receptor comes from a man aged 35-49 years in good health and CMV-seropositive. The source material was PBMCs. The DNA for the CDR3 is TGTGCCAGCAGCTTAGGGACAGCCCTCATTAACTATGGCTACACCTTC. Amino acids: CASSLGTALINYGYTF.